These T cell receptor beta chains were read from a single sample in a study of blood T cell repertoires in COVID-19. The data were produced by immunoSEQ multiplex PCR, yet TCRdb's version contains in-frame clones alone and is incomplete. The sample has 250,000 or so clones; roughly 90% are singletons. Sequenced input: peripheral blood. These receptor sequences come from a woman aged 55-70 years with COVID-19, enrolled during active disease. Each CDR3 is given with its conserved first and last residue. D genes are given only for firm matches. Expanded clones get a size class; other rows say once, few or many, or leave the size out.

V gene	J gene	clone size	D gene	CDR3 protein	CDR3 DNA
TRBV19	TRBJ1-3	-	TRBD1	CASNRRQGVSNTIYF	TGTGCCAGTAACAGGCGACAGGGGGTTTCGAACACCATATATTTT
TRBV6-2/TRBV6-3	TRBJ2-7	-	-	CASSYRTMSSYEQYF	TGTGCCAGCAGTTACAGGACAATGAGCTCCTACGAGCAGTACTTC
TRBV6-6	TRBJ2-6	-	TRBD2	CASSLLGRADYYSGANVLTF	TGTGCCAGCAGCCTTCTAGGGAGGGCAGATTACTACTCTGGGGCCAACGTCCTGACTTTC
TRBV7-9	TRBJ1-1	-	-	CASSLDTMNTEAFF	TGTGCCAGCAGCTTGGACACAATGAACACTGAAGCTTTCTTT
TRBV2	TRBJ1-2	-	-	CASRAGHYGYTF	TGTGCCAGCAGGGCGGGACACTATGGCTACACCTTC
TRBV10-3	TRBJ2-7	once	-	CAISEASYEQYF	TGTGCCATCAGTGAGGCGTCCTACGAGCAGTACTTC
TRBV27	TRBJ2-4	-	TRBD2	CASSPLAGPLIAKNIQYF	TGTGCCAGCAGTCCGCTAGCGGGACCACTGATAGCCAAAAACATTCAGTACTTC
TRBV5-1	TRBJ1-1	-	-	CASSGYRDTEAFF	TGCGCCAGCAGCGGATACAGGGACACTGAAGCTTTCTTT
TRBV29-1	TRBJ1-1	once	-	CSVDDSVNTEAFF	TGCAGCGTTGATGACAGTGTAAACACTGAAGCTTTCTTT
TRBV21-1	TRBJ1-5	-	-	CASSKSGGRSNQPQHF	TGTGCCAGCAGCAAATCAGGGGGTAGGAGCAATCAGCCCCAGCATTTT
TRBV18	TRBJ2-7	-	-	CASSPLPPAGNSYEQYF	TGTGCCAGCTCACCCTTGCCCCCGGCAGGTAACTCCTACGAGCAGTACTTC
TRBV7-9	TRBJ1-4	-	-	CASSEPGHARAGEKLFF	TGTGCCAGCAGCGAACCAGGACATGCTCGGGCAGGGGAAAAACTGTTTTTT
TRBV4-3	TRBJ2-3	once	-	CASSQDIQGPLSTDTQYF	TGCGCCAGCAGCCAAGATATACAGGGACCTTTGAGCACAGATACGCAGTATTTT
TRBV2	TRBJ2-5	-	TRBD2	CASSRTSGIQETQYF	TGTGCCAGCAGTCGGACTAGCGGAATCCAAGAGACCCAGTACTTC
TRBV25-1	TRBJ1-3	-	-	CASSEFDTIYF	TGTGCCAGCAGTGAATTCGACACCATATATTTT
TRBV18	TRBJ2-3	few	TRBD2	CASSTSGGSADTQYF	TGTGCCAGCTCAACTAGCGGGGGCTCGGCAGATACGCAGTATTTT
TRBV11-3	TRBJ2-1	once	TRBD2	CASSLGVRGDNEQFF	TGTGCCAGCAGCTTAGGGGTGCGGGGGGACAATGAGCAGTTCTTC
TRBV27	TRBJ1-6	-	TRBD1	CASSTGQGGYNSPLHF	TGTGCCAGCAGTACGGGACAGGGAGGCTATAATTCACCCCTCCACTTT
TRBV19	TRBJ1-1	-	-	CASSMDRFTEAFF	TGTGCCAGTAGTATGGACAGATTCACTGAAGCTTTCTTT
TRBV9	TRBJ2-2	-	-	CASSVVQSAGELFF	TGTGCCAGCAGCGTAGTACAGTCGGCCGGGGAGCTGTTTTTT
TRBV6-2/TRBV6-3	TRBJ1-6	-	TRBD1	CASSYGQDNSPLHF	TGTGCCAGCAGTTACGGACAGGATAATTCACCCCTCCACTTT
TRBV30	TRBJ2-7	-	-	CAWSPSVRGEQYF	TGTGCCTGGAGTCCCTCGGTAAGGGGCGAGCAGTACTTC
TRBV6-5	TRBJ1-5	-	TRBD1	CASSKTGVSNQPQHF	TGTGCCAGCAGTAAAACAGGGGTGAGCAATCAGCCCCAGCATTTT
TRBV4-1	TRBJ2-7	-	TRBD1	CASSPRTGRSYEQYF	TGCGCCAGCAGCCCTCGGACAGGACGCTCCTACGAGCAGTACTTC
TRBV12-3/TRBV12-4	TRBJ1-2	few	TRBD1	CASRLTGNYGYTF	TGTGCCAGCAGGCTGACAGGGAACTATGGCTACACCTTC
TRBV6-5	TRBJ2-3	-	-	CASSMRTDTDTQYF	TGTGCCAGCAGTATGCGGACAGACACAGATACGCAGTATTTT
TRBV12-3/TRBV12-4	TRBJ2-1	-	TRBD1	CASRTGGWDEQFF	TGTGCCAGCAGAACAGGGGGTTGGGATGAGCAGTTCTTC
TRBV29-1	TRBJ2-7	once	-	CSVVPSAYEQYF	TGCAGCGTTGTTCCCTCAGCCTACGAGCAGTACTTC
TRBV6-1	TRBJ1-4	-	-	CASSDSGGEEKLFF	TGTGCCAGCAGTGATTCGGGGGGAGAAGAAAAACTGTTTTTT
TRBV7-6	TRBJ2-3	-	TRBD2	CASSFLAGERTDTQYF	TGTGCCAGCAGCTTCCTAGCGGGGGAGCGCACAGATACGCAGTATTTT
TRBV7-2	TRBJ1-4	once	-	CASSLDGPATNEKLFF	TGTGCCAGCAGCTTAGATGGCCCAGCAACTAATGAAAAACTGTTTTTT
TRBV2	TRBJ1-1	-	-	CASKERQGREAFF	TGTGCCAGCAAGGAACGTCAGGGGAGAGAAGCTTTCTTT
TRBV5-6	TRBJ1-2	-	-	CASSFKGPLLYGYTF	TGTGCCAGCAGCTTTAAGGGGCCTCTTCTCTATGGCTACACCTTC
TRBV30	TRBJ1-5	-	TRBD1	CAWDRDNQPQHF	TGTGCCTGGGACAGGGATAATCAGCCCCAGCATTTT
TRBV7-8	TRBJ1-3	-	TRBD1	CASSLWGQPNQASGNTIYF	TGTGCCAGCAGCTTATGGGGACAGCCAAACCAAGCCTCTGGAAACACCATATATTTT
TRBV5-4	TRBJ2-7	once	TRBD1	CASSGTEYEQYF	TGTGCCAGCAGTGGGACAGAATACGAGCAGTACTTC